This T cell receptor (beta chain) was sequenced for a study of CD8 T cells in ankylosing spondylitis. Study-wide results and caveats: Within matched ankylosing spondylitis synovial fluid, disease-linked clones were reportedly significantly enriched. Reports of some motif variants in reactive arthritis synovial fluid and blood predate this one. For ankylosing spondylitis blood, a TCR beta motif of roughly 8 highly homologous variants appeared characteristic. Disease-linked clones, CD8+, were relatively rare in peripheral blood.

The TCR beta libraries were generated through quantitative 5'-RACE incorporating molecular barcodes. TCRdb re-analysed the 5' RACE reads in MiXCR, keeping a single row per CDR3 protein. The sample has about 800,000 distinct CDR3 sequences; 12% are singletons. This clonotype was seen many times. Its antigen is not identified. The CDR3 totals 12 residues. V lost 6 bases to trimming and J lost 9 bases; unmatched junction nucleotides: 4. The sequence came from a male donor with ankylosing spondylitis. The material sequenced was blood, either unsorted or a sorted T cell fraction (not recorded which). The gene calls are TRBV12-3 or TRBV12-4 and TRBJ2-1, with 8 positions matching TRBD1. The CDR3 is CASSRQGFEQFF. The CDR3 region has the DNA TGTGCCAGCAGCCGACAGGGGTTTGAGCAGTTCTTC.